The 21 T cell receptor beta chains presented below share a single source sample, sequenced in a study of blood T cell repertoires in COVID-19. Measured with immunoSEQ multiplex PCR; TCRdb has only the in-frame clones, and not every one. The table lists 56,000 or so clones, around nine tenths of them singletons. The specimen sequenced was peripheral blood. The receptors here all came from a man aged 45-60 years with acute or convalescent COVID-19.

This clone has just a few counts. The chain couples TRBV10-3 to TRBJ2-1; 10 bases are shared with TRBD1. This CDR3 spans 22 amino acids. The germline CDR1 and CDR2 sequences are ENHRY and SYGVKD. V shed 2 bases and J 6 bases; nucleotides not matched to a gene: 25. In nucleotides, the CDR3 is TGTGCCATCAGTGAGCCACCCCCGGGTTGGCCCGGGACAGGGGATTTGCGCAATGAGCAGTTCTTC. Protein sequence: CAISEPPPGWPGTGDLRNEQFF.

This sequence joins TRBV6-1 and TRBJ2-7, with 8 bases that match TRBD1. The junction had 8 bases not matched to a gene; V was cut back by 3 bases and J by 1 base. CDR3 size: 16 residues. Germline CDR1 is MNHNS and CDR2 is SASEGT. The DNA of the CDR3 is TGTGCCAGCAGTGACAGCAGGACAGGGAGGTCCTACGAGCAGTACTTC. Translating gives CASSDSRTGRSYEQYF.

The chain couples TRBV28 to TRBJ1-2; perhaps TRBD1 as D (5 bases). The V and J ends lost 6 bases and 5 bases respectively, with 10 bases between them. The CDR3 covers 12 residues. CDR1 is MDHEN, CDR2 SYDVKM, per germline. This CDR3 is CASSRTHYGYTF. Written as DNA, the CDR3 is TGTGCCAGCAGCCGGACACATTATGGCTACACCTTC.

This clone was picked up one time. This chain joins TRBV5-1 and TRBJ2-5; 7 bases are a match to TRBD1. Germline CDR1 is SGHRS and CDR2 is YFSETQ. The CDR3 totals 15 residues. V gave up 3 bases and J gave up 1 base; unmatched junction bases: 6. DNA of the CDR3: TGCGCCAGCAGCTGGACAGGTCGCACCCAAGAGACCCAGTACTTC. It yields the protein CASSWTGRTQETQYF.

The rearrangement links TRBV4-2 to TRBJ2-7; TRBD2 might be the D (6 bases). The germline V and J ends were trimmed by 1 base and 4 bases, with 26 bases remaining between them. The CDR3 is 19 residues long. Germline-derived CDR1 and CDR2 are LGHNA and YNFKEQ. The CDR3 sequence is CASSQAAGSALGNEYEQYF. DNA for the CDR3: TGTGCCAGCAGCCAAGCCGCGGGATCGGCCTTGGGGAATGAGTACGAGCAGTACTTC.

The chain carries TRBV19 and TRBJ2-3; 10 nucleotides match TRBD2. The CDR3 length is 15 residues. Looked up from germline, CDR1 is LNHDA and CDR2 is SQIVND (reference sequence). Trimming cost V 4 bases and J 4 bases; bases outside gene matches: 5. CDR3 loop: CASSKREGLADTQYF. The DNA of the CDR3 is TGTGCCAGTAGTAAGCGGGAGGGCCTAGCAGATACGCAGTATTTT.

This CDR3 reads CASRSRQGANEKLFF. CDR3 sequence (DNA): TGTGCAAGTCGCTCCCGACAGGGGGCTAATGAAAAACTGTTTTTT. This chain connects TRBV12-2 to TRBJ1-4; the D segment call TRBD1 is taken from the table without a DNA check. TRBV12-2 is assigned pseudogene status. The CDR3 is 15 residues long.

This clone was recorded only once. The chain links TRBV24-1 to TRBJ1-5; 8 bases agree with TRBD1. With V trimmed by 5 bases and J by 6 bases, 5 bases remained unmatched. CDR1 and CDR2 from the germline V gene are KGHDR and SFDVKD. The CDR3 extends over 14 amino acids. The CDR3 coding sequence is TGTGCCACCAGTGTAGACAGGGGACCTCAGCCCCAGCATTTT. Translation gives CATSVDRGPQPQHF.

The chain joins TRBV25-1 to TRBJ2-2; TRBD2 is a possible D gene (5 bases). The germline V gene has CDR1 MGHDK and CDR2 SYGVNS. The CDR3 runs to 12 residues. The V gene lost 7 bases and the J gene lost 7 bases, with 10 bases spanning the gap. The CDR3 loop reads CASTSGFGELFF. CDR3 bases: TGTGCCAGCACTTCGGGATTCGGGGAGCTGTTTTTT.

The rearrangement uses TRBV11-2 and TRBJ2-1; the D gene is possibly TRBD2 (5 bases). This CDR3 is 15 amino acids long. V dropped 4 bases and J dropped 4 bases, with 14 bases sitting between them. Germline CDR1 and CDR2: SGHAT and FQNNGV. CDR3 residues: CASSYGRGSYNEQFF. The CDR3 DNA reads TGTGCCAGCAGCTATGGACGGGGAAGTTACAATGAGCAGTTCTTC.

The chain links TRBV5-1 to TRBJ1-3; 8 nucleotides agree with TRBD1. With 5 bases clipped from V and 0 bases from J, the junction kept 10 bases outside the gene matches. From germline, CDR1 is SGHRS and CDR2 YFSETQ. This CDR3 is built from 17 residues. In nucleotides, the CDR3 is TGCGCCAGCAGTTCTCTCACAGGGGGAAGCTCTGGAAACACCATATATTTT. Translated, it gives CASSSLTGGSSGNTIYF.

V usage is TRBV5-1 and J usage is TRBJ2-3, with D perhaps matching TRBD2 (5 bases). The CDR3 length is 15 residues. Germline values: CDR1 SGHRS, CDR2 YFSETQ. Trimming took 0 bases from V and 0 from J, leaving 8 bases between them. In DNA form, the CDR3 reads TGCGCCAGCAGCTTGGCCGGGGATAGCACAGATACGCAGTATTTT. This sequence encodes CASSLAGDSTDTQYF. The variable domain in full, with the rest retrieved from reference TRBV5-1 and TRBJ2-3, is KAGVTQTPRYLIKTRGQQVTLSCSPISGHRSVSWYQQTPGQGLQFLFEYFSETQRNKGNFPGRFSGRQFSNSRSEMNVSTLELGDSALYLCASSLAGDSTDTQYFGPGTRLTVL.

This chain joins TRBV6-4 and TRBJ2-3, with TRBD2 matching over 7 bases. Germline V CDR1 and CDR2: MRHNA, SNTAGT. V lost 0 bases and J lost 1; bases outside the gene matches: 7. This CDR3 contains 17 residues. The CDR3 bases are TGTGCCAGCAGTGACTCGTGGTCTAGCGGACGCACAGATACGCAGTATTTT. The encoded protein is CASSDSWSSGRTDTQYF.

There are a few counts of this clone. The rearrangement uses TRBV7-9 and TRBJ2-7; 8 nucleotides agree with TRBD1. V dropped 8 bases and J dropped 3; count of bases not matched to a gene: 3. This CDR3 spans 12 amino acids. Germline CDR1 SEHNR, CDR2 FQNEAQ (reference sequence). The CDR3: CASGQGVYEQYF. Written as DNA, the CDR3 is TGTGCCAGCGGACAGGGCGTCTACGAGCAGTACTTC. Combining the CDR3 with reference TRBV7-9 and TRBJ2-7 gives the whole variable domain DTGVSQNPRHKITKRGQNVTFRCDPISEHNRLYWYRQTLGQGPEFLTYFQNEAQLEKSRLLSDRFSAERPKGSFSTLEIQRTEQGDSAMYLCASGQGVYEQYFGPGTRLTVT.

The chain is built from TRBV24-1 and TRBJ2-1; 13 bases align to TRBD2. The CDR3 sequence is 18 residues long. After removal of 1 base from V and 7 bases from J, the junction contained 9 bases not matched to a gene. The germline gives CDR1 KGHDR, CDR2 SFDVKD. The CDR3 sequence is CATSDFRTSGRATNEQFF. In nucleotides, the CDR3 is TGTGCCACCAGTGATTTCCGTACTAGCGGGAGGGCCACGAATGAGCAGTTCTTC.

The CDR3, as DNA: TGTGCCAGCAGCTTGCCCCCGAGACAGGGATACGAGCAGTACTTC. It codes for CASSLPPRQGYEQYF. The rearrangement links TRBV5-6 to TRBJ2-7; 7 bases align to TRBD1. The germline V gene encodes CDR1 SGHDT and CDR2 YYEEEE. J was trimmed by 4 bases and V by 1 base; bases with no gene match: 8. This CDR3 comprises 15 residues.

The V gene is TRBV5-1, the J gene TRBJ1-1; D is possibly TRBD1 (5 bases). The V and J ends lost 5 bases and 1 base respectively, with 12 bases between them. The CDR3 has 14 residues. Germline CDR1 reads SGHRS; CDR2 reads YFSETQ. The CDR3 DNA reads as TGCGCCAGCAGACCCCAGGGTAGGAACACTGAAGCTTTCTTT. Protein sequence: CASRPQGRNTEAFF.

This chain joins TRBV9 and TRBJ2-2; 12 bases align to TRBD2. The junction had 7 bases not matched to a gene; V was cut back by 4 bases and J by 0 bases. Germline V gene lookup returns CDR1 SGDLS and CDR2 YYNGEE. The CDR3 runs to 18 residues. Here the CDR3 reads CASSLTGTSGSNTGELFF. In DNA form, the CDR3 reads TGTGCCAGCAGCCTCACCGGGACTAGCGGGTCGAACACCGGGGAGCTGTTTTTT.

For this clone: One end of the junction is discordant with germline, which a read error may explain. V usage is TRBV7-2 and J usage is TRBJ2-1; 11 bases map to TRBD2. Germline V CDR1 and CDR2: SGHTA, FQGNSA. The CDR3 has 15 amino acids. The CDR3 loop reads CASSIAGGNYNEQFF. CDR3 coding DNA: TGTGCCAGCAGCATAGCGGGAGGGAACTACAATGAGCAGTTCTTC.

The rearrangement links TRBV30 to TRBJ1-1; 11 nucleotides match TRBD1. Unmatched junction bases numbered 12, after V lost 4 bases and J lost 2 bases. This CDR3 contains 17 residues. The germline V gene has CDR1 GTSNPN and CDR2 SVGIG (reference sequence). As DNA, the CDR3 is TGTGCCTGGACAACCTCTCGGACAGGGGGCCTAAACACTGAAGCTTTCTTT. Its translation: CAWTTSRTGGLNTEAFF.

This chain joins TRBV19 and TRBJ2-3, with no clear D. V lost 0 bases and J lost 6, with 4 bases in between. This CDR3 spans 12 amino acids. Germline values: CDR1 LNHDA, CDR2 SQIVND (reference sequence). The CDR3 DNA reads TGTGCCAGTAGTATAGAACTGGATACGCAGTATTTT. Translated: CASSIELDTQYF. The variable domain in full, with the rest retrieved from reference TRBV19 and TRBJ2-3, is DGGITQSPKYLFRKEGQNVTLSCEQNLNHDAMYWYRQDPGQGLRLIYYSQIVNDFQKGDIAEGYSVSREKKESFPLTVTSAQKNPTAFYLCASSIELDTQYFGPGTRLTVL.